The sequence of this TCR beta chain was determined in a study of tissue T cells after allogeneic stem cell transplantation. This clone has only a few counts. This table comes from immunoSEQ multiplex PCR, and its TCRdb copy is limited to in-frame clones, with some not included. The data show tens of thousands of clones, with around four fifths seen just once and roughly 8% held by the top ten. The CDR3 is made up of 15 amino acids. CDR1 MNHEY and CDR2 SVGEGT come from the germline V gene. Trimming removed 6 bases from V and 0 bases from J, with 12 bases in between. Comparators without hematopoietic cell transplant had other cancers, at least five gastrointestinal samples, and no known gastrointestinal disease.

The receptor was derived from an older female donor with lung cancer. This chain uses TRBV6-2 or TRBV6-3 with TRBJ2-4; TRBD1 is a possible D gene (5 bases). Source: tissue from the ileum, taken at autopsy. The CDR3 protein is CASSRQNLAKNIQYF. CDR3 DNA: TGTGCCAGCAGCCGACAGAACCTAGCCAAAAACATTCAGTACTTC.